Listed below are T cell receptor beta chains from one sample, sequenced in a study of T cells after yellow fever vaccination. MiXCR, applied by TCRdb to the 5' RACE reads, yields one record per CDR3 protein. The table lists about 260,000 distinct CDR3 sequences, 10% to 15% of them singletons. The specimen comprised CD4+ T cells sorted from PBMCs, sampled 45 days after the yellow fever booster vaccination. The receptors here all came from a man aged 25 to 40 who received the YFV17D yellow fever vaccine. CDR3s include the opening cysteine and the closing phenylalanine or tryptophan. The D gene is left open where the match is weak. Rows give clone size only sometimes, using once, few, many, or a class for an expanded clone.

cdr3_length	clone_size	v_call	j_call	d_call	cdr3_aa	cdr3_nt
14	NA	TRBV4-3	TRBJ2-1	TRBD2	CASSQDPPAGEQFF	TGCGCCAGCAGCCAAGATCCCCCAGCGGGAGAGCAGTTCTTC
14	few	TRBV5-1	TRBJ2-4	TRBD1	CAITQGAAKRIQYF	TGCGCCATCACACAGGGGGCCGCCAAGAGAATTCAGTACTTC
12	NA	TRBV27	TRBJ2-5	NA	CASSNRRETQYF	TGTGCCAGCAGTAACCGGAGAGAGACCCAGTACTTC
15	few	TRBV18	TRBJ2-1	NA	CASSPLSGIGNEQFF	TGTGCCAGCTCACCACTTTCGGGGATTGGAAATGAGCAGTTCTTC
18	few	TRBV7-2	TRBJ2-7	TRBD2	CASSPGLAGGSSSYEQYF	TGTGCCAGCAGTCCGGGACTAGCGGGAGGGTCGAGCTCCTACGAGCAGTACTTC
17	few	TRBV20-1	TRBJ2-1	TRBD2	CSARDQGGRVSYNEQFF	TGCAGTGCTAGAGATCAGGGCGGGAGGGTTTCCTACAATGAGCAGTTCTTC
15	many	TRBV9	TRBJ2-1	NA	CASSVDQVSYNEQFF	TGTGCCAGCAGCGTAGATCAGGTCAGCTACAATGAGCAGTTCTTC
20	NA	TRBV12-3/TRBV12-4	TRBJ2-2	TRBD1	CASSFLVGTMGTGNTGELFF	TGTGCCAGCAGTTTTTTGGTTGGGACGATGGGGACAGGGAACACCGGGGAGCTGTTTTTT
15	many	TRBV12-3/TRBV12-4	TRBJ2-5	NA	CASSLSLAQGETQYF	TGTGCCAGCAGTTTATCACTAGCCCAAGGGGAGACCCAGTACTTC
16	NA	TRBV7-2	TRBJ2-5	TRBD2	CASSLVLGSGGETQYF	TGTGCCAGCAGCTTAGTTTTGGGTAGCGGGGGTGAGACCCAGTACTTC
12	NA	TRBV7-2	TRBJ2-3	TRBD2	CASSPGTTTQYF	TGTGCCAGCAGCCCCGGGACTACAACGCAGTATTTT
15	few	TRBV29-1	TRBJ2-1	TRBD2	CSARGLVSSYNEQFF	TGCAGTGCCCGCGGACTAGTTTCCTCCTACAATGAGCAGTTCTTC
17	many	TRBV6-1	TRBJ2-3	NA	CASSAIGGELSTDTQYF	TGTGCCAGCAGCGCCATCGGGGGCGAGTTGAGCACAGATACGCAGTATTTT
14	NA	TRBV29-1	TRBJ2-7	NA	CSVRGGGGYYEQYF	TGCAGCGTCCGTGGAGGGGGAGGGTACTACGAGCAGTACTTC
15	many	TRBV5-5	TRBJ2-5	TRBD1	CASSSSVGGFETQYF	TGTGCCAGCAGTTCTTCAGTAGGGGGCTTTGAGACCCAGTACTTC
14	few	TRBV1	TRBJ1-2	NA	CTSSMRGGGHGYTF	TGCACCAGCAGCATGAGAGGGGGAGGACATGGCTACACCTTC
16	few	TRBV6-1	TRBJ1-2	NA	CASSEPRAGEHYGYTF	TGTGCCAGCAGTGAACCGAGAGCAGGGGAACACTATGGCTACACCTTC
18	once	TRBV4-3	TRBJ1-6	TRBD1	CASSQELRGTAYNSPLHF	TGCGCCAGCAGCCAAGAATTGAGGGGGACAGCGTATAATTCACCCCTCCACTTT
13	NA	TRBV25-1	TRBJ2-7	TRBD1	CARGDRGLYEQYF	TGTGCCAGGGGAGACAGGGGGCTTTACGAGCAGTACTTC
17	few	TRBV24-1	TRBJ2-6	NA	CATSEGGRFSGANVLTF	TGTGCCACCAGTGAGGGGGGGCGATTCTCTGGGGCCAACGTCCTGACTTTC
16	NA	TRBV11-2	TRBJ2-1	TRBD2	CASSLWSTLGGNEQFF	TGTGCCAGCAGCTTATGGTCTACGTTGGGAGGGAATGAGCAGTTCTTC
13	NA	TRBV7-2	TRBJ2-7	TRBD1	CASSGDRGRHMVF	TGTGCCAGCAGCGGGGACAGGGGGCGCCATATGGTCTTC
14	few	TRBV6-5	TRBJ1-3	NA	CASSYMATGNTIYF	TGTGCCAGCAGTTATATGGCTACTGGAAACACCATATATTTT
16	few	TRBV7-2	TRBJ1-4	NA	CASSKAIGETLEKLFF	TGTGCCAGCAGCAAAGCGATCGGGGAGACGCTGGAAAAACTGTTTTTT
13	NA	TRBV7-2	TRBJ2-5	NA	CASSDTSVSGQYF	TGTGCCAGCAGCGATACCTCAGTCAGCGGCCAGTACTTC
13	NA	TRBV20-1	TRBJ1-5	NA	CSARPGYNQPQHF	TGCAGTGCTAGACCAGGGTACAATCAGCCCCAGCATTTT
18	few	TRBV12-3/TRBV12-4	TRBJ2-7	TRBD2	CASSFQGRGLALSYEQYF	TGTGCCAGCAGTTTCCAAGGCAGGGGACTAGCGCTTTCCTACGAGCAGTACTTC
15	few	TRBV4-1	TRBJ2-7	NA	CASSQVAGGHYEQYF	TGCGCCAGCAGCCAAGTTGCCGGCGGGCACTACGAGCAGTACTTC
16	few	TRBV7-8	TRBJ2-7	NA	CASSLRGEWTPYEQYF	TGTGCCAGCAGCTTAAGGGGGGAATGGACTCCCTACGAGCAGTACTTC
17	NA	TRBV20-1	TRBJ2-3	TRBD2	CSARARYVAGGTDTQYF	TGCAGTGCTAGGGCCCGGTATGTGGCGGGAGGCACAGATACGCAGTATTTT
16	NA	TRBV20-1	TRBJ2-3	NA	CSAPSADKVSTDTQYF	TGCAGTGCTCCTAGCGCCGACAAAGTTAGCACAGATACGCAGTATTTT
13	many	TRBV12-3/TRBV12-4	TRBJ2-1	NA	CASSFQGRGEQFF	TGTGCCAGCAGTTTTCAGGGTCGAGGTGAGCAGTTCTTC
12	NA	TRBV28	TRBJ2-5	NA	CASRAGQETQYF	TGTGCCAGCAGGGCAGGGCAAGAGACCCAGTACTTC
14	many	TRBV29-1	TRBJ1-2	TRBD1	CSVVGTGGNYGYTF	TGCAGCGTTGTTGGGACAGGGGGAAACTATGGCTACACCTTC
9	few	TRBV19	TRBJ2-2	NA	CPDTGELFF	TGTCCGGACACCGGGGAGCTGTTTTTT
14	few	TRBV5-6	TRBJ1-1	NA	CASRTRQENTEAFF	TGTGCCAGCAGAACACGACAGGAGAACACTGAAGCTTTCTTT
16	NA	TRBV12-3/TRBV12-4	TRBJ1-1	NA	CASTLATGLQNTEAFF	TGTGCCAGCACCCTAGCCACAGGGCTCCAGAACACTGAAGCTTTCTTT
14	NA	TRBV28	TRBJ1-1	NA	CASIHATMNTEAFF	TGTGCCAGCATCCATGCAACGATGAACACTGAAGCTTTCTTT
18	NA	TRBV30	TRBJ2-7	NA	CAWSSARVRGPSSYEQYF	TGTGCCTGGAGTTCGGCCAGGGTCAGAGGACCTAGCTCCTACGAGCAGTACTTC